This note documents a single T cell receptor (beta chain) sequence. Peripheral blood, roughly 9.3 milliliters per donor, was collected. Per sample, a minimum of 6 million PBMCs were isolated. Extraction yielded at least 5 micrograms of total RNA per sample. This CDR3 is built from 15 residues. The germline V gene has CDR1 LGHNA and CDR2 YSLEER. V gave up 6 bases and J gave up 3 bases, with 17 bases separating them. PCR was performed a second time for roughly 7 to 11 cycles using a sample-barcoded 5' primer and a J-beta primer mix. Via MiXCR, TCRdb re-called the 5' RACE reads, giving one row per CDR3 protein. This repertoire shows about 800,000 distinct CDR3 sequences, 20% to 30% found once; its top ten account for under 4%. The data were obtained in a study of blood T cells in healthy people across ages. Another study also made use of these data, one on T cells of mothers and their children.

The sequencing sample was made of blood. The chain couples TRBV4-3 to TRBJ1-2; D possibly corresponds to TRBD1 (5 bases). The sequence was collected from a boy between 5 and 17 years old in good health. The CDR3 loop reads CASRSRVWGDYGYTF. CDR3 in DNA: TGCGCCAGCAGGTCGAGGGTTTGGGGCGACTATGGCTACACCTTC.